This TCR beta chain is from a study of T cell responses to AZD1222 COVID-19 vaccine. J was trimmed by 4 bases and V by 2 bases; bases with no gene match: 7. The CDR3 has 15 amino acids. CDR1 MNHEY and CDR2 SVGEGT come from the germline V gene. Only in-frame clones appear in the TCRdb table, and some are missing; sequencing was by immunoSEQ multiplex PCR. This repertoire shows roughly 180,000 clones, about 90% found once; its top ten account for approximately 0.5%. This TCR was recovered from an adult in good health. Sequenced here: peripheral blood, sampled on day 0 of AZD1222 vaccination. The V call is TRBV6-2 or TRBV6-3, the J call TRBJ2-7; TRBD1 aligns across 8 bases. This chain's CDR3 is CASSYGTGSRYEQYF. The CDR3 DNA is TGTGCCAGCAGTTACGGGACAGGCAGTAGGTACGAGCAGTACTTC.